Presented here are 20 T cell receptor beta chains from one specimen sequenced in a study of regulatory T cells in long-lasting Graves disease. To make TCR beta libraries, researchers used iRepertoire HTBI primers and Arm-PCR of CDR3 regions. TCRdb reprocessed the multiplex PCR reads with MiXCR, giving one entry per CDR3 protein. Of about 460,000 distinct CDR3 sequences listed, about 14% are singletons. Time point here: newly diagnosed GD, antithyroid drugs for less than 3 months. With RNA extracted from PBMCs as input, the TCR library was made. These data were also reused for a study on T cells in Graves' hyperthyroidism and ophthalmopathy.

Material: peripheral blood mononuclear cells (PBMCs), obtained at new diagnosis, from a patient treated with antithyroid drugs. The receptor set was obtained from a woman aged 45 to 65 with Graves disease.

This clonotype has just a few counts. A read error may be the cause here, since a much bigger clone is one base away. This chain links TRBV28 with TRBJ2-1, with D perhaps given as TRBD1 or TRBD2 (5 bases each). CDR3 size: 16 residues. V was shortened by 3 bases and J by 0 bases, with 12 bases between the two germline ends. Germline CDR1 reads MDHEN; CDR2 reads SYDVKM. CDR3 in DNA: TGTGCCAGCAGTTTGGGGGACGGACCCTCCTACAATGAGCAGTTCTTC. This gives the protein CASSLGDGPSYNEQFF.

This clonotype was counted a few times. The chain combines TRBV30 with TRBJ2-2; no clear D gene. From germline, CDR1 is GTSNPN and CDR2 SVGIG (reference sequence). The CDR3 is 13 residues long. Deletions cut 4 bases from V and 6 bases from J, with 12 bases between. The CDR3 sequence is CAWNWLGSGELFF. For the CDR3, the DNA is TGTGCCTGGAATTGGTTGGGGTCCGGGGAGCTGTTTTTT.

This clonotype was seen repeatedly, ten times or more. The chain carries TRBV7-8 and TRBJ2-5; a possible D gene is TRBD1 (5 bases). The CDR3 totals 14 residues. CDR1 is SGHVS, CDR2 FQNEAQ, per germline. Deletions cut 7 bases from V and 5 bases from J, with 17 bases between. The DNA for the CDR3 is TGTGCCAGCACCCTATCCCCAGGGTGGGAGACCCAGTACTTC. Its protein product is CASTLSPGWETQYF.

The table lists this clonotype with a few counts. The chain combines TRBV30 with TRBJ2-1; maybe TRBD1 (6 bases). Trimming left V 6 bases short and J 4 bases short, with 13 bases between. From germline, CDR1 is GTSNPN and CDR2 SVGIG (reference sequence). The CDR3 has 13 amino acids. DNA for the CDR3: TGTGCCTGTCTTGGCCAGGGGTACAATGAGCAGTTCTTC. This gives the protein CACLGQGYNEQFF.

V and J are TRBV5-6 and TRBJ1-1, with unresolved D. This CDR3 is 15 amino acids long. Per the germline V gene, CDR1 is SGHDT and CDR2 is YYEEEE. Trimming took off 4 bases at V and 1 base at J, with 14 bases between the two ends. Here the CDR3 DNA reads TGTGCCAGCAGCAGAAAAAAGGAGTGGAACACTGAAGCTTTCTTT. Translating it yields CASSRKKEWNTEAFF. The variable domain in full, completed from reference TRBV5-6 and TRBJ1-1, reads DAGVTQSPTHLIKTRGQQVTLRCSPKSGHDTVSWYQQALGQGPQFIFQYYEEEERQRGNFPDRFSGHQFPNYSSELNVNALLLGDSALYLCASSRKKEWNTEAFFGQGTRLTVV.

The sample holds many counts of this clonotype. This chain uses TRBV27 with TRBJ2-1; 10 nucleotides agree with TRBD2. The CDR3 consists of 15 residues. V shed 8 bases and J 3 bases; nucleotides not matched to a gene: 7. CDR1 is MNHEY, CDR2 SMNVEV, per germline (reference sequence). The CDR3: CASSASGSLYNEQFF. DNA for the CDR3: TGTGCCAGCTCTGCTAGCGGGAGTCTCTACAATGAGCAGTTCTTC.

This clonotype was found a few times. The V and J genes are TRBV11-3 and TRBJ2-2; unclear D gene. V was shortened by 4 bases and J by 5 bases, with 11 bases between the two germline ends. The CDR3 totals 14 residues. Germline lookup yields CDR1 SGHNT and CDR2 YENEEA. CDR3 sequence (DNA): TGTGCCAGCAGCTCATCGGTTAGGACCGGGGAGCTGTTTTTT. This encodes CASSSSVRTGELFF.

This clonotype came up many times. CDR3 DNA: TGTGCCAGCAGTGGTATTCGCGGGAGGGCTGGTGAGCAGTTCTTC. It is translated as CASSGIRGRAGEQFF. V and J are TRBV6-2 or TRBV6-3 and TRBJ2-1, with 9 bases fitting TRBD2. The CDR3 runs 15 residues. Germline V CDR1 and CDR2: MNHEY, SVGEGT. With 5 bases clipped from V and 9 bases from J, the junction kept 11 bases outside the gene matches.

Concerning this clonotype: A clone one base away is much larger, so this may be a read error. This chain links TRBV5-1 with TRBJ2-5; D perhaps matches TRBD1 (7 bases). This CDR3 region has 20 residues. Per germline, CDR1 SGHRS and CDR2 YFSETQ. V lost 3 bases and J lost 1, with 28 bases in between. For the CDR3, the DNA is TGCGCCAGCAGCTACCCTAAGGGGGGCAGGGGGTCATCCACCCAAGAGACCCAGTACTTC. Translated: CASSYPKGGRGSSTQETQYF.

In its sample, this clonotype was seen many times. This chain connects TRBV3-1 to TRBJ2-1, with D tentatively TRBD2 (6 bases). The CDR3 consists of 16 residues. CDR1 and CDR2 (germline): LGHDT, YNNKEL (reference sequence). V shed 1 base and J shed 9 bases, with 19 bases lying between them. The CDR3 loop reads CASSQGLGLSVPEQFF. In nucleotides, the CDR3 is TGTGCCAGCAGCCAAGGGCTAGGACTATCTGTTCCTGAGCAGTTCTTC.

This clonotype was seen a few times. The chain has TRBV25-1 and TRBJ1-2; the D gene is possibly TRBD1 (5 bases). The V and J ends lost 6 bases and 4 bases respectively, with 15 bases between them. The CDR3 runs to 14 residues. CDR1 and CDR2 from the germline V gene are MGHDK and SYGVNS. The CDR3 DNA reads as TGTGCCAGCAGCGGGGGAGGAGCCGTCTATGGCTACACCTTC. The encoded protein is CASSGGGAVYGYTF.

This clonotype was picked up a small number of times. The J gene is TRBJ2-7, the V gene TRBV5-8; TRBD1 matches at 7 bases. Germline V gives CDR1 SGHTS, CDR2 YDEGEE. The CDR3 contains 16 residues. V gave up 6 bases and J gave up 4 bases; unmatched junction bases: 16. CDR3 nucleotides: TGTGCCAGCACCCTCGCCGTTCGACAGGGTGGTTACGAGCAGTACTTC. Protein sequence: CASTLAVRQGGYEQYF.

The chain carries TRBV20-1 and TRBJ2-7; TRBD2 agrees at 9 bases. J gave up 4 bases and V 0 bases, and 13 bases lay outside the gene matches. This CDR3 contains 17 residues. Germline CDR1 and CDR2: DFQATT and SNEGSKA (reference sequence). This CDR3 reads CSARDSQGIAGEYEQYF. The CDR3 DNA reads as TGCAGTGCTAGAGATTCCCAAGGAATAGCGGGAGAATACGAGCAGTACTTC.

This chain links TRBV6-1 with TRBJ2-4, with D unclear. Trimming left V 8 bases short and J 6 bases short, with 8 bases between. The CDR3 spans 11 residues. Germline V gene sequence: CDR1 MNHNS, CDR2 SASEGT. CDR3 sequence (DNA): TGTGCCAGCCAACTGGGAAACATTCAGTACTTC. Translating it yields CASQLGNIQYF.

This clonotype was observed at least ten times. This chain joins TRBV5-1 and TRBJ2-7, with 15 positions matching TRBD2. This CDR3 comprises 15 residues. The V gene end was trimmed by 7 bases and the J gene end by 6 bases; junction bases not matched to a gene: 8. CDR1 SGHRS and CDR2 YFSETQ come from the germline V gene. The CDR3 region is CASVPGLAGGTEQYF. The CDR3 DNA follows: TGCGCCAGCGTCCCGGGACTAGCGGGAGGTACCGAGCAGTACTTC.

This clonotype showed up many times. The chain combines TRBV12-5 with TRBJ2-1; TRBD2 agrees at 12 bases. CDR3 length equals 16 residues. The V gene end was trimmed by 0 bases and the J gene end by 7 bases; junction bases not matched to a gene: 4. Germline CDR1 is LGHNT and CDR2 is FRNRAP. The DNA of the CDR3 is TGTGCTAGTGGTTTGGTACTAGCGGGAGGCAGAAATGAGCAGTTCTTC. This sequence encodes CASGLVLAGGRNEQFF.

Note on this clonotype: One base away lies a much larger clone, so this may be a sequencing read error. This CDR3 is CASSSGNGDYDEQYF. The CDR3 nucleotides are TGTGCCAGCAGCTCAGGAAATGGGGATTACGACGAGCAGTACTTC. The genes are TRBV11-3 and TRBJ2-7; D uncertain. The V end was cut by 4 bases, the J end by 5 bases, with 18 bases between. The CDR3 contains 15 residues. CDR1 SGHNT and CDR2 YENEEA come from the germline V gene.

There are many counts of this clonotype. V and J are TRBV7-9 and TRBJ2-3; TRBD2 aligns across 10 bases. The ends lost 3 bases at V and 6 bases at J; junction bases unmatched: 6. The CDR3 has 15 amino acids. In germline, CDR1 is SEHNR, CDR2 FQNEAQ (reference sequence). The CDR3 sequence is CASSFGAGGLDTQYF. Here the CDR3 DNA reads TGTGCCAGCAGCTTCGGAGCGGGAGGGTTGGATACGCAGTATTTT.

This clonotype was seen at least ten times. CDR3 DNA: TGTGCCATCAGTGAGTCGGAAAAACTCGTCAAGTCCTACGAGCAGTACTTC. This gives the protein CAISESEKLVKSYEQYF. This rearrangement joins TRBV10-3 to TRBJ2-7; no definite D call. The length of the CDR3 is 17 residues. With 0 bases removed from V and 1 base from J, the gap between germline ends came to 16 bases. Germline CDR1 reads ENHRY; CDR2 reads SYGVKD.

In this sample, this clonotype turned up many times. In DNA form, the CDR3 reads TGTGCCAGCAGTTACTCGGGCGGGATCGTGGGTGAGCAGTTCTTC. Translation gives CASSYSGGIVGEQFF. The chain links TRBV6-2 or TRBV6-3 to TRBJ2-1; D might be TRBD2 (6 bases). Between the trimmed V and J ends, which lost 0 bases and 9 bases, there was a span of 15 bases. CDR1 and CDR2 from the germline V gene are MNHEY and SVGEGT. CDR3 length: 15 residues.